The entry below gives a single TCR beta chain sequence along with its context. In the authors' methods: Reference gene primer amplification gave nucleated cell count estimates. Method: immunoSEQ multiplex PCR; TCRdb's copy keeps in-frame clones and lacks some. V, J and clone size were drawn from that table, and D and trimming were deduced from the DNA. The top ten hold 9.5% to 10% of the sample, which has 310,000 or so clones, around 90% seen once. These data originate in a study of blood T cell repertoires in COVID-19. Recruited during active infection, patients (from Seattle) were subsequently followed longitudinally. The length of the CDR3 is 17 residues. The germline V gene has CDR1 SQVTM and CDR2 ANQGSEA. J gave up 11 bases and V 4 bases, and 24 bases lay outside the gene matches.

V usage is TRBV29-1 and J usage is TRBJ2-3; TRBD1 agrees at 7 bases. The sequencing input was peripheral blood. The TCR originated in a man aged 25-45 years with COVID-19, enrolled during active disease. In nucleotides, the CDR3 is TGCAGCGTTGGGCCCCCGGGACAGATAAGCACAGATACGTGGCAGTATTTT. This encodes CSVGPPGQISTDTWQYF.